This T cell receptor beta chain was retrieved from a study of siplizumab effects on memory and regulatory T cells. The study's findings and limits: Controls showed an average of about 27% Treg-derived mappable alloreactive CD4+ clones, while siplizumab showed 60% to 80%. Naive T cell populations appeared to exhibit greater diversity than memory cells and appeared to be major alloresponse contributors.

This CDR3 is 14 amino acids long. Trimming took 4 bases from V and 4 from J; bases not matched to a gene: 7. Germline V gene lookup returns CDR1 SQVTM and CDR2 ANQGSEA. As to this clone: Its antigen is not known.

Per-sample assaying covered roughly 93,000 TCR templates. Clones were read by immunoSEQ multiplex PCR, and TCRdb kept only the in-frame ones, dropping some. The table has 100,000 to 110,000 clones, more than 90% seen once. The material sequenced was CD4+ T cells sorted from blood. The TCR was taken from a human donor in good health. The chain couples TRBV29-1 to TRBJ2-1; 7 bases agree with TRBD2. CDR3 DNA sequence: TGCAGCGTTGTGCGCCTAGCGGAATACAATGAGCAGTTCTTC. This codes for CSVVRLAEYNEQFF.